The rows below give T cell receptor beta chains drawn from one sample of a study of blood T cell repertoires in COVID-19. Sequencing used immunoSEQ multiplex PCR; TCRdb keeps in-frame clones, though not all of them. There are about 220,000 clones in the sample; about 79% occur only once, and about 3.7% lies in the top ten. Sequenced: PBMCs or T cells enriched from blood (not recorded which). Every receptor here comes from a woman between 55 and 75 years old who had recovered from COVID-19. Each CDR3 is given with its conserved first and last residue. Each record gives: CDR3 DNA, CDR3 protein, clone size, J gene, D gene, V gene. D genes are given only for firm matches. A row's size may be missing; if present it is once, few, many or a size class.

CDR3 DNA: TGTGCCACCAGCAGAGTACGGTCCTACGAGCAGTACTTC; CDR3 protein: CATSRVRSYEQYF; clone size: once; J gene: TRBJ2-7; D gene: -; V gene: TRBV15
CDR3 DNA: TGTGCCAGCAGTTACGGCCTTAATCAGCCCCAGCATTTT; CDR3 protein: CASSYGLNQPQHF; clone size: -; J gene: TRBJ1-5; D gene: -; V gene: TRBV6-6
CDR3 DNA: TGTGCCAGCAGTGAACTGAGCGGGGGGGCAACAGATACGCAGTATTTT; CDR3 protein: CASSELSGGATDTQYF; clone size: once; J gene: TRBJ2-3; D gene: TRBD2; V gene: TRBV2
CDR3 DNA: TGCGCCAGCAGCCAAAATAGGGCAGGGATAAACACCGGGGAGCTGTTTTTT; CDR3 protein: CASSQNRAGINTGELFF; clone size: few; J gene: TRBJ2-2; D gene: -; V gene: TRBV4-1
CDR3 DNA: TGTGCCAGCAGCCTAGGACTAGCAGGCGATACGCAGTATTTT; CDR3 protein: CASSLGLAGDTQYF; clone size: -; J gene: TRBJ2-3; D gene: TRBD2; V gene: TRBV7-2
CDR3 DNA: TGTGCCAGCAGGGGGGACAGTCCCGTAGCTTTCTTT; CDR3 protein: CASRGDSPVAFF; clone size: -; J gene: TRBJ1-1; D gene: TRBD1; V gene: TRBV2
CDR3 DNA: TGTGCCAGCAGCTCTGGGCTTGGGGGGAATGAGCAGTTCTTC; CDR3 protein: CASSSGLGGNEQFF; clone size: -; J gene: TRBJ2-1; D gene: -; V gene: TRBV5-5
CDR3 DNA: TGTGCCAGCAGTGAGTGGTGGAGCTCCTACAATGAGCAGTTCTTC; CDR3 protein: CASSEWWSSYNEQFF; clone size: -; J gene: TRBJ2-1; D gene: -; V gene: TRBV6-1
CDR3 DNA: TGTGCCAGCAGTACGCCCGGGACTTCGGGCTACACCTTC; CDR3 protein: CASSTPGTSGYTF; clone size: -; J gene: TRBJ1-2; D gene: -; V gene: TRBV6-5
CDR3 DNA: TGTGCCAGCAGCCGGGCGGGTTATGACAATGAGCAGTTCTTC; CDR3 protein: CASSRAGYDNEQFF; clone size: -; J gene: TRBJ2-1; D gene: -; V gene: TRBV7-9
CDR3 DNA: TGTGCCAGCAGTTACGCGCAGGCGAATTCACCCCTCCACTTT; CDR3 protein: CASSYAQANSPLHF; clone size: -; J gene: TRBJ1-6; D gene: -; V gene: TRBV6-5
CDR3 DNA: TGTGCCAGCAACCTACAGACAGGGGCCAGAACCGAGACCCAGTACTTC; CDR3 protein: CASNLQTGARTETQYF; clone size: -; J gene: TRBJ2-5; D gene: TRBD1; V gene: TRBV28
CDR3 DNA: TGTGCCAGCAGCTTAGCGCAAGCAGGGGCGCAGACCCAGTACTTC; CDR3 protein: CASSLAQAGAQTQYF; clone size: -; J gene: TRBJ2-5; D gene: -; V gene: TRBV7-9
CDR3 DNA: TGTGCCAGTAGTATAGAGGACATCTCCTACAATGAGCAGTTCTTC; CDR3 protein: CASSIEDISYNEQFF; clone size: -; J gene: TRBJ2-1; D gene: -; V gene: TRBV19
CDR3 DNA: TGTGCCAGCTCACCTTACACGGGACAGGAGGGGGCCAATGAGCAGTTCTTC; CDR3 protein: CASSPYTGQEGANEQFF; clone size: -; J gene: TRBJ2-1; D gene: TRBD1; V gene: TRBV18
CDR3 DNA: TGCGCCAGCACTCAGACTAGCGGGAGCTACAATGAGCAGTTCTTC; CDR3 protein: CASTQTSGSYNEQFF; clone size: -; J gene: TRBJ2-1; D gene: TRBD2; V gene: TRBV5-1
CDR3 DNA: TGTGCCAGCAGAAGTAACAGGAATGCTTTCTTT; CDR3 protein: CASRSNRNAFF; clone size: -; J gene: TRBJ1-1; D gene: -; V gene: TRBV2
CDR3 DNA: TGTGCCAGCAGCGCAACACCCGGGACAGAAGCTTTCTTT; CDR3 protein: CASSATPGTEAFF; clone size: -; J gene: TRBJ1-1; D gene: -; V gene: TRBV7-2